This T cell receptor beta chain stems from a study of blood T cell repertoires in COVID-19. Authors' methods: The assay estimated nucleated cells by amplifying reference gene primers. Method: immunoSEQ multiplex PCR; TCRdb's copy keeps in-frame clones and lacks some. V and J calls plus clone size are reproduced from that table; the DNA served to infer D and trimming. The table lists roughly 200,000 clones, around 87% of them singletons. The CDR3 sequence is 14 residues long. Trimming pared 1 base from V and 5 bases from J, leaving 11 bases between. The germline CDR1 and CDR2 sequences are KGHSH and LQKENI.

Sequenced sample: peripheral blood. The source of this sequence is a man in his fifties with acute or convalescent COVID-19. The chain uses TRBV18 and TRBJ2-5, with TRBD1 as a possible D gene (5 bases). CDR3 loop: CASSPQEGVETQYF. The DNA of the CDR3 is TGTGCCAGCTCACCACAGGAAGGGGTCGAGACCCAGTACTTC.